This passage covers 24 T cell receptor beta chains from one sample sequenced in a study of T cell responses to AZD1222 COVID-19 vaccine. Method: immunoSEQ multiplex PCR; TCRdb's copy keeps in-frame clones and lacks some. The table has some 200,000 clones, approximately 91% seen once. The sample in question was peripheral blood, obtained on day 0 of AZD1222 vaccination. The receptors originated from an adult in good health.

This clone was recorded only once. The genes are TRBV29-1 and TRBJ2-1; 10 nucleotides align to TRBD1. The V gene end was trimmed by 4 bases and the J gene end by 3 bases; junction bases not matched to a gene: 0. This CDR3 region has 13 residues. Germline V gives CDR1 SQVTM, CDR2 ANQGSEA. The CDR3 bases are TGCAGCGTTGGGACAGGGGGCTACAATGAGCAGTTCTTC. The encoded protein is CSVGTGGYNEQFF.

Only a few counts were recorded for this clone. CDR3: CSASGGDRGATDTQYF. The CDR3 DNA follows: TGCAGTGCTAGTGGGGGAGACAGGGGTGCCACAGATACGCAGTATTTT. The V call is TRBV20-1, the J call TRBJ2-3, with 8 bases fitting TRBD1. CDR3 length: 16 residues. CDR1 is DFQATT and CDR2 is SNEGSKA in the germline V gene (reference sequence). The V segment lost 3 bases and the J segment 2 bases; nucleotides outside the gene matches: 10.

V gene TRBV15 combines with J gene TRBJ2-5, with D perhaps TRBD1 or TRBD2 (5 bases each). Trimming removed 1 base from V and 1 base from J, with 7 bases in between. Germline-derived CDR1 and CDR2 are LNHNV and YYDKDF (reference sequence). The CDR3 is 14 amino acids. The chain's CDR3 is CATSRGGTQETQYF. The CDR3 DNA is TGTGCCACCAGCAGAGGAGGGACCCAAGAGACCCAGTACTTC. Full variable domain (missing parts from reference TRBV15 and TRBJ2-5): DAMVIQNPRYQVTQFGKPVTLSCSQTLNHNVMYWYQQKSSQAPKLLFHYYDKDFNNEADTPDNFQSRRPNTSFCFLDIRSPGLGDTAMYLCATSRGGTQETQYFGPGTRLLVL.

This clone was found once. This chain links TRBV6-2 or TRBV6-3 with TRBJ2-5; D may be TRBD1 (6 bases). Trimming stripped 4 bases from V and 5 bases from J, with 17 bases between. CDR3 length: 15 residues. Per the germline V gene, CDR1 is MNHEY and CDR2 is SVGEGT. CDR3 DNA sequence: TGTGCCAGCAGTTCCTACAGGGAAACGGGGGAGACCCAGTACTTC. Amino acid sequence: CASSSYRETGETQYF.

The chain recombines TRBV11-2 with TRBJ2-5; 9 nucleotides align to TRBD2. CDR1 SGHAT and CDR2 FQNNGV come from the germline V gene. There are 17 residues in the CDR3. V was pared by 0 bases and J by 3 bases, with 8 bases of the junction left unmatched. The chain's CDR3 is CASSLELRGGEKETQYF. CDR3 sequence (DNA): TGTGCCAGCAGCTTAGAGTTGCGGGGGGGGGAAAAAGAGACCCAGTACTTC.

The chain recombines TRBV5-1 with TRBJ2-7, with D perhaps being TRBD1 or TRBD2 (5 bases each). The germline V gene encodes CDR1 SGHRS and CDR2 YFSETQ. This CDR3 spans 14 amino acids. With 4 bases removed from V and 7 bases from J, the gap between germline ends came to 18 bases. This CDR3 is CASSVGPTGGEQYF. Written as DNA, the CDR3 is TGCGCCAGCAGCGTGGGACCGACCGGTGGGGAGCAGTACTTC.

The CDR3 sequence is CASSGRTSNSPLHF. The CDR3 region has the DNA TGTGCCAGCAGTGGTCGGACCAGTAATTCACCCCTCCACTTT. The V call is TRBV2, the J call TRBJ1-6; D is undetermined. The V gene lost 4 bases and the J gene lost 6 bases, with 10 bases spanning the gap. This CDR3 contains 14 residues. The V gene's germline CDR1 is SNHLY and CDR2 FYNNEI.

The chain links TRBV11-2 to TRBJ1-1; D gene unclear. Germline V lookup: CDR1 SGHAT, CDR2 FQNNGV. Trimming removed 3 bases at V and 1 base at J, with 15 bases between. CDR3 length equals 16 residues. The CDR3 is CASSFLGVGPNTEAFF. For the CDR3, the DNA is TGTGCCAGCAGCTTCCTCGGGGTAGGACCGAACACTGAAGCTTTCTTT.

J is TRBJ2-5 and V is TRBV4-2; TRBD2 agrees at 7 bases. The CDR3 is made up of 16 amino acids. J was trimmed by 1 base and V by 0 bases; bases with no gene match: 5. Per germline, CDR1 LGHNA and CDR2 YNFKEQ. The CDR3, as DNA: TGTGCCAGCAGCCAAGAATGGGGGAGGGTCCAAGAGACCCAGTACTTC. Translation gives CASSQEWGRVQETQYF.

V is TRBV11-2 and J is TRBJ2-5, with 7 bases aligning to TRBD1. After removal of 3 bases from V and 4 bases from J, the junction contained 11 bases not matched to a gene. Germline-derived CDR1 and CDR2 are SGHAT and FQNNGV. CDR3 length: 16 residues. The CDR3: CASSFLGTVGGETQYF. The CDR3 nucleotides are TGTGCCAGCAGCTTCCTTGGGACAGTTGGGGGAGAGACCCAGTACTTC.

The V and J genes are TRBV5-1 and TRBJ1-2; tentatively, D is TRBD1 (5 bases). CDR3 length: 13 residues. The V gene's germline CDR1 is SGHRS and CDR2 YFSETQ. V lost 3 bases and J 4 bases, leaving 10 bases between the germline ends. CDR3 sequence: CASSWGETYGYTF. CDR3 sequence (DNA): TGCGCCAGCAGCTGGGGGGAAACCTATGGCTACACCTTC.

The V and J genes are TRBV5-1 and TRBJ2-7; maybe TRBD2 (6 bases). The CDR3 is 14 residues long. The germline gives CDR1 SGHRS, CDR2 YFSETQ. V shed 3 bases and J shed 3 bases, with 13 bases lying between them. CDR3: CASSYAGTHYEQYF. CDR3 nucleotides: TGCGCCAGCAGCTACGCCGGGACTCACTACGAGCAGTACTTC.

The rearrangement uses TRBV11-2 and TRBJ1-4, with D unclear. This CDR3 comprises 15 residues. CDR1 and CDR2 from the germline V gene are SGHAT and FQNNGV. Trimming took off 2 bases at V and 4 bases at J, with 11 bases between the two ends. The CDR3 region has the DNA TGTGCCAGCAGCTTAAAATCCCCGCTTAATGAAAAACTGTTTTTT. Protein product: CASSLKSPLNEKLFF.

The chain carries TRBV6-5 and TRBJ2-5; TRBD2 is a possible D gene (5 bases). CDR1 MNHEY and CDR2 SVGAGI come from the germline V gene. The length of the CDR3 is 15 residues. V was pared by 0 bases and J by 5 bases, with 13 bases between. CDR3 nucleotide sequence: TGTGCCAGCAGTTACTCGACGCTAGCCGGGGAGACCCAGTACTTC. Protein sequence: CASSYSTLAGETQYF.

This chain links TRBV6-2 or TRBV6-3 with TRBJ2-2; 8 nucleotides match TRBD2. CDR1 MNHEY and CDR2 SVGEGT come from the germline V gene. V lost 2 bases, J lost 3 bases, and 11 bases stayed unmatched. The CDR3 contains 18 residues. The CDR3 DNA is TGTGCCAGCAGTTACGCTCTTCGGGCGGGAGGAGACACCGGGGAGCTGTTTTTT. It yields the protein CASSYALRAGGDTGELFF.

The V and J genes are TRBV28 and TRBJ1-5; 9 bases map to TRBD1. In germline, CDR1 is MDHEN, CDR2 SYDVKM. V gave up 9 bases and J gave up 7 bases; unmatched junction bases: 4. This CDR3 region has 12 residues. The CDR3: CARGQGGQPQHF. DNA for the CDR3: TGTGCCAGGGGACAGGGAGGCCAGCCCCAGCATTTT. The full variable domain, in which reference TRBV28 and TRBJ1-5 provide the parts outside the CDR3, is DVKVTQSSRYLVKRTGEKVFLECVQDMDHENMFWYRQDPGLGLRLIYFSYDVKMKEKGDIPEGYSVSREKKERFSLILESASTNQTSMYLCARGQGGQPQHFGDGTRLSIL.

The chain recombines TRBV4-3 with TRBJ2-1; 7 nucleotides align to TRBD1. CDR3 length: 18 residues. Germline-derived CDR1 and CDR2 are LGHNA and YSLEER. Germline trimming cut 1 base from V and 0 bases from J; bases unmatched to any gene: 9. CDR3 loop: CASSQGGQGVSSYNEQFF. The CDR3, as DNA: TGCGCCAGCAGCCAAGGTGGCCAGGGGGTTAGCTCCTACAATGAGCAGTTCTTC.

The chain carries TRBV24-1 and TRBJ1-1; D call uncertain. The CDR3 runs to 13 residues. Germline CDR1 reads KGHDR; CDR2 reads SFDVKD. The germline V and J ends were trimmed by 4 bases and 5 bases, with 10 bases remaining between them. The CDR3 loop reads CATSDEWATEAFF. CDR3 nucleotides: TGTGCCACCAGTGACGAGTGGGCTACTGAAGCTTTCTTT.

This chain joins TRBV29-1 and TRBJ2-1, with 8 bases matching TRBD2. CDR3 size: 14 residues. Germline lookup yields CDR1 SQVTM and CDR2 ANQGSEA. The V gene end was trimmed by 5 bases and the J gene end by 1 base; junction bases not matched to a gene: 4. The CDR3 coding sequence is TGCAGCGTTAGGCGGGAGGTGTCCTACAATGAGCAGTTCTTC. As protein: CSVRREVSYNEQFF.

CDR3 protein: CATSTRDRASTDTQYF. For the CDR3, the DNA is TGTGCCACCAGCACCAGGGACAGGGCTAGCACAGATACGCAGTATTTT. V gene TRBV15 combines with J gene TRBJ2-3, with 9 bases aligning to TRBD1. There are 16 residues in the CDR3. V lost 4 bases to trimming and J lost 0 bases; unmatched junction nucleotides: 5. The germline V gene has CDR1 LNHNV and CDR2 YYDKDF (reference sequence).

The CDR3 region is CSASRDSRLLRNGYTF. CDR3 bases: TGCAGTGCTAGTAGGGACTCCCGACTTCTTCGCAATGGCTACACCTTC. The V and J genes are TRBV20-1 and TRBJ1-2, with D perhaps matching TRBD1 (5 bases). This CDR3 has 16 amino acids. Germline V gene sequence: CDR1 DFQATT, CDR2 SNEGSKA (reference sequence). V shed 3 bases and J shed 6 bases, with 23 bases lying between them.

The CDR3 loop is CAWSPRISPSTDTQYF. CDR3 nucleotides: TGTGCCTGGAGTCCCAGGATTAGCCCTAGCACAGATACGCAGTATTTT. V is TRBV30 and J is TRBJ2-3; no definite D call. This CDR3 is built from 16 residues. Germline CDR1 GTSNPN, CDR2 SVGIG (reference sequence). Trimming stripped 2 bases from V and 0 bases from J, with 15 bases between.

The rearrangement uses TRBV5-1 and TRBJ2-7; TRBD1 aligns across 10 bases. The germline V gene encodes CDR1 SGHRS and CDR2 YFSETQ. The CDR3 length is 16 residues. V was clipped by 4 bases and J by 3 bases; unmatched bases: 10. The CDR3 reads CASSGGPGQGYYEQYF. The CDR3 nucleotides are TGCGCCAGCAGCGGGGGGCCGGGACAGGGGTACTACGAGCAGTACTTC.

The genes are TRBV18 and TRBJ1-2; 7 bases align to TRBD1. The CDR3 is 16 residues long. J gave up 0 bases and V 6 bases, and 10 bases lay outside the gene matches. Germline V gene sequence: CDR1 KGHSH, CDR2 LQKENI. CDR3 residues: CASSLGTAGSNYGYTF. The CDR3 DNA is TGTGCCAGCTCTCTCGGGACAGCCGGATCTAACTATGGCTACACCTTC.